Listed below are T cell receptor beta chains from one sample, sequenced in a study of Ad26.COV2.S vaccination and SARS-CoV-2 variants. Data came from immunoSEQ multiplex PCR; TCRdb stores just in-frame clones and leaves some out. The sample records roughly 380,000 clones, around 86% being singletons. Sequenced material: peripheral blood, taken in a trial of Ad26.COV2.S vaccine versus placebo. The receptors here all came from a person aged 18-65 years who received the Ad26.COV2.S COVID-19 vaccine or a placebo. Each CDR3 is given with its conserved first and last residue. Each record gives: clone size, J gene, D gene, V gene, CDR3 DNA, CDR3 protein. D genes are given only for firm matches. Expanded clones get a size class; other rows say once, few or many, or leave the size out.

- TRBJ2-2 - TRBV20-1 TGCAGTGCTTTGGGCACCGGGGAGCTGTTTTTT CSALGTGELFF
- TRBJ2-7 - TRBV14 TGTGCCAGCAGCCAAGTTCAGGAATCCGGGCAGTACTTC CASSQVQESGQYF
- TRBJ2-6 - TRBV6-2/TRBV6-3 TGTGCCAGCAGCAGGACCCCGGCGGGGGCCAACGTCCTGACTTTC CASSRTPAGANVLTF
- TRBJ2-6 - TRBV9 TGTGCCAGCACCCGCGGGGCCGCTGCTGGGGCCAACGTCCTGACTTTC CASTRGAAAGANVLTF
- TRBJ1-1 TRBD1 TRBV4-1 TGCGCCGGCAGCCAAGGGACAGGGCTCACTGAAGCTTTCTTT CAGSQGTGLTEAFF
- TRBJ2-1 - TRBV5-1 TGCGCCAGCAGCCCCCTGTGGGGGGGGGCGGGGGAGCAGTTCTTC CASSPLWGGAGEQFF
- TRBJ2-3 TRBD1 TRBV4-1 TGCGCCAGCAGCCCCCGGGACAGGGGAGATACGCAGTATTTT CASSPRDRGDTQYF
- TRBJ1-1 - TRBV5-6 TGTGCCAGCAGCTTCTGGGGTTTGGGTACTGAAGCTTTCTTT CASSFWGLGTEAFF
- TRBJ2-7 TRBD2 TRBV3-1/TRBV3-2 TGTGCCAGCAGTTTAGCGGGGGGATCCTACGAGCAGTACTTC CASSLAGGSYEQYF
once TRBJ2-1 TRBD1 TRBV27 TGTGCCAGCAGTTTCGGGGGGACAGGGAGGTACAATGAGCAGTTCTTC CASSFGGTGRYNEQFF
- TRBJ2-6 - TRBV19 TGTGCCAGTAGTATAACAGGGCTCTCTGGGGCCAACGTCCTGACTTTC CASSITGLSGANVLTF
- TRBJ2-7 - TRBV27 TGTGCCAGCAGTTTAAACAGGGTGCACGAGCAGTACTTC CASSLNRVHEQYF
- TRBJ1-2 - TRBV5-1 TGCGCCAGCAGCTCGGCTGGGGACGCCGCCCATGGCTACACCTTC CASSSAGDAAHGYTF
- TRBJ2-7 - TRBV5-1 TGCGCCAGCAGTTCCGACAGCTACGAGCAGTACTTC CASSSDSYEQYF
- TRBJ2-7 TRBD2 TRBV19 TGTGCCACAAGAGGGGTTAGCGGGGGTGCCTACGAGCAGTACTTC CATRGVSGGAYEQYF
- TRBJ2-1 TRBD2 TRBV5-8 TGTGCCAGCAGCTTGACTAGCGGTAACAATGAGCAGTTCTTC CASSLTSGNNEQFF
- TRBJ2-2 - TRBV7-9 TGTGCCAGCAGACTGGACGGGAACACCGGGGAGCTGTTTTTT CASRLDGNTGELFF
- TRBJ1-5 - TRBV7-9 TGTGCCAGCAGCTTAGTGGGTTCCGGCAATCAGCCCCAGCATTTT CASSLVGSGNQPQHF
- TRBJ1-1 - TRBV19 TGTGCCAGTAGTGTCCGGGAGGAAGCTTTCTTT CASSVREEAFF
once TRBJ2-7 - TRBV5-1 TGCGCCAGCAGCTTGGGCGCGGGTGACTACGAGCAGTACTTC CASSLGAGDYEQYF
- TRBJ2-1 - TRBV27 TGTGCCAGCAGTTTGTCCGGCTTGTGGGGGGAGCAGTTCTTC CASSLSGLWGEQFF
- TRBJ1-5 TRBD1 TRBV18 TGTGCCAGCTCACCAACTGGACAGGGGATAGGACAGCCCCAGCATTTT CASSPTGQGIGQPQHF
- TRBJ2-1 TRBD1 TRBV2 TGTGCCAGCGGCGGGGGACAGGGGGCGTATGAGCAGTTCTTC CASGGGQGAYEQFF
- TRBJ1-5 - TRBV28 TGTGCCAGCAGTCCACCCCAGCATTTT CASSPPQHF
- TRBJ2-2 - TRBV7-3 TGTGCCAGCAGCTTATTGGGGCGGACGAACACCGGGGAGCTGTTTTTT CASSLLGRTNTGELFF
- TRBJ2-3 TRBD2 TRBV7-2 TGTGCCAGTCAGCGGGGGGGAAGCACAGATACGCAGTATTTT CASQRGGSTDTQYF
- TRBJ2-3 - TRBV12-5 TGTGCTAGTGGCCAGACCTATACGCAGTATTTT CASGQTYTQYF
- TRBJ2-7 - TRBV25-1 TGTGCCAGCAGTGAATACTACAAAACCTACGAGCAGTACTTC CASSEYYKTYEQYF
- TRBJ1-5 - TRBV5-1 TGCGCCAGCCGGGCGGATCCAGGCAATCAGCCCCAGCATTTT CASRADPGNQPQHF
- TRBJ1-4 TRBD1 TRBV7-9 TGTGCCAGCAGCTTTTCTGGGACAGGGGCCACTAATGAAAAACTGTTTTTT CASSFSGTGATNEKLFF
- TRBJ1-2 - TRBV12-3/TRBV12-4 TGTGCCAGCAGTTTAGGGGTCCTCTATGGCTACACCTTC CASSLGVLYGYTF
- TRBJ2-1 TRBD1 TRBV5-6 TGTGCCAGCAGCCTAAATCACTACGGAGACAGGGCACCTGAGCAGTTCTTC CASSLNHYGDRAPEQFF
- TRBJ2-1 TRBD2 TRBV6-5 TGTGCCAGCAGTATCGCCGGGGGGGCTTTATTCTTC CASSIAGGALFF
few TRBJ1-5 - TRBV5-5 TGTGCCAGCAGCGCCAGGGGTGATCAGCCCCAGCATTTT CASSARGDQPQHF
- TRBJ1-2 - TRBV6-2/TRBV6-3 TGTGCCAGCAGTTACCCGACAGAGCGAAGCTATGGCTACACCTTC CASSYPTERSYGYTF
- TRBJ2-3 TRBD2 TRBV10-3 TGTGCCATCAGTAGGGGACTAGCGGGGACAGATACGCAGTATTTT CAISRGLAGTDTQYF
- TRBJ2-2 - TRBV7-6 TGTGCCAGCAGCTTAGAGGATTGGCAGGCCGCGAACACCGGGGAGCTGTTTTTT CASSLEDWQAANTGELFF
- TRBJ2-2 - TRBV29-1 TGCAGCGTTGGAGCGAGACGGGCGGGCACCGGGGAGCTGTTTTTT CSVGARRAGTGELFF
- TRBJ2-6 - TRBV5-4 TGTGCCAGCAGCTTCCTGATCGCTGGGGCCAACGTCCTGACTTTC CASSFLIAGANVLTF
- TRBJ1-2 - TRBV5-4 TGTGCCAGCAGCTCCAGGGAGGGCGGCTATGGCTACACCTTC CASSSREGGYGYTF